This note documents a single T cell receptor beta chain sequence. Its specificity is not known. Sequence data for DNA of cultured CD4+ T cells were generated by the Oncomine TCR Beta short-read assay. TCRdb re-analysed the PCR reads in MiXCR, keeping a single row per CDR3 protein. This sample carries 20,000 to 25,000 distinct CDR3 sequences, around two fifths of them seen once, and the ten largest clones take about 20%. This entry belongs to a study of vaccination and CD4 T cells after COVID-19. In the study overall: Median time from second vaccine dose to sampling was less than 85 days (14 to 241).

Documented treatment: roughly 10-day PBMC culture with coronavirus spike peptide pools or control peptides (ViraFEST assay). T cells were expanded with peptide pools, and expanded clonotypes were identified by TCR sequencing. The sample here was CD4+ T cells from blood, cultured in vitro, taken before SARS-CoV-2 vaccination. This TCR was recovered from a human donor who received a COVID-19 vaccine.

The DNA of the CDR3 is TGTGCCAGTAGGGATACAGCGAACCCTTATAGCAATCAGCCCCAGCATTTT. It translates to CASRDTANPYSNQPQHF. The V and J genes are TRBV19 and TRBJ1-5; D is unresolved. This CDR3 is 17 amino acids long. V lost 6 bases to trimming and J lost 0 bases, with 18 bases between them. Germline V gene data show CDR1 as LNHDA and CDR2 as SQIVND (reference sequence).